These 26 T cell receptor beta chains share one sample of origin, sequenced in a study of graft-versus-host responses after intestinal transplantation. Assay used: immunoSEQ multiplex PCR; TCRdb lists only in-frame clones, some missing. Of 40,000 or so clones listed, more than 90% were seen once; the top ten hold 0.2% to 0.25%. For these receptors, no antigen is known. Sequenced here: unstimulated CD8+ T cells sorted from spleen or lymph node cells, sampled before transplant. All receptors come from a human donor who was the organ donor for an intestinal transplant.

This chain links TRBV5-1 with TRBJ2-7; TRBD1 matches 9 bases. This CDR3 has 14 residues. J gave up 4 bases and V 2 bases, and 4 bases lay outside the gene matches. Germline V gene data show CDR1 as SGHRS and CDR2 as YFSETQ. CDR3 region: CASSLGQGMYEQYF. CDR3 sequence (DNA): TGCGCCAGCAGCTTAGGACAGGGGATGTACGAGCAGTACTTC.

The rearrangement uses TRBV4-1 and TRBJ1-2; the D is unclear. V was trimmed by 4 bases and J by 4 bases, leaving 22 bases between them. This CDR3 comprises 17 residues. Germline V CDR1 and CDR2: MGHRA, YSYEKL. The CDR3 is CASSLHDWDYYLYGYTF. In DNA form, the CDR3 reads TGCGCCAGCAGCCTTCACGACTGGGATTACTACCTCTATGGCTACACCTTC.

The chain has TRBV4-1 and TRBJ2-3; a weak D match, TRBD1 (7 bases). Germline V lookup: CDR1 MGHRA, CDR2 YSYEKL. With 1 base removed from V and 5 bases from J, the gap between germline ends came to 22 bases. This CDR3 is 18 amino acids long. DNA for the CDR3: TGCGCCAGCAGCCAAGGTGTGCCTTTTGTCCAGGGGGGAGATACGCAGTATTTT. Residues: CASSQGVPFVQGGDTQYF.

This rearrangement joins TRBV5-1 to TRBJ2-1, with D unresolved. V lost 0 bases and J lost 8, with 12 bases in between. The CDR3 loop spans 14 amino acids. Germline CDR1 is SGHRS and CDR2 is YFSETQ. This CDR3 is CASSLEVFNYEQFF. In nucleotides, the CDR3 is TGCGCCAGCAGCTTGGAGGTCTTCAACTATGAGCAGTTCTTC.

The chain uses TRBV29-1 and TRBJ1-3, with D maybe TRBD1 (5 bases). CDR3 length equals 15 residues. Per germline, CDR1 SQVTM and CDR2 ANQGSEA. The V and J ends lost 0 bases and 0 bases respectively, with 9 bases between them. The CDR3 sequence: CSVEDLGGSGNTIYF. CDR3 nucleotides: TGCAGCGTTGAAGATCTCGGGGGCTCTGGAAACACCATATATTTT.

The chain couples TRBV6-5 to TRBJ2-1; TRBD1 aligns across 10 bases. CDR3 size: 13 residues. With 5 bases clipped from V and 9 bases from J, the junction kept 4 bases outside the gene matches. Per germline, CDR1 MNHEY and CDR2 SVGAGI. The CDR3 loop is CASSEGTGAEQFF. CDR3 sequence (DNA): TGTGCCAGCAGTGAAGGGACAGGGGCTGAGCAGTTCTTC.

This sequence joins TRBV27 and TRBJ1-2; possibly TRBD1 for D (6 bases). V lost 6 bases and J lost 6, with 14 bases in between. Germline CDR1 MNHEY, CDR2 SMNVEV (reference sequence). The CDR3 sequence is 13 residues long. Here the CDR3 DNA reads TGTGCCAGCAGATACACAGGGTTCAATGGCTACACCTTC. Its protein product is CASRYTGFNGYTF.

This chain joins TRBV6-5 and TRBJ1-2; D remains ambiguous. V was shortened by 6 bases and J by 4 bases, with 18 bases between the two germline ends. The CDR3 totals 15 residues. The germline CDR1 and CDR2 sequences are MNHEY and SVGAGI. The CDR3 region is CASRSGPSGGYGYTF. The CDR3 DNA is TGTGCCAGCAGAAGCGGACCCTCTGGAGGCTATGGCTACACCTTC.

The rearrangement links TRBV5-4 to TRBJ2-7, with D unresolved. Germline V CDR1 and CDR2: SGHNT, YYREEE (reference sequence). CDR3 length: 11 residues. V shed 5 bases and J shed 5 bases, with 8 bases lying between them. The CDR3 DNA sequence: TGTGCCAGCAGTTACTTAGACGAGCAGTACTTC. This codes for CASSYLDEQYF.

The rearrangement links TRBV5-1 to TRBJ2-1; 10 bases map to TRBD2. V dropped 4 bases and J dropped 10; count of bases not matched to a gene: 8. Germline-derived CDR1 and CDR2 are SGHRS and YFSETQ. The CDR3 loop spans 14 amino acids. CDR3 sequence: CASSRPGTSVEQFF. CDR3 DNA: TGCGCCAGCAGCCGTCCCGGGACTAGCGTCGAGCAGTTCTTC.

For this clone: Other DNA sequences from this sample encode an identical CDR3 as well. Here the CDR3 reads CASSFGGSYEQYF. Here the CDR3 DNA reads TGTGCCAGCAGTTTCGGGGGCTCCTACGAGCAGTACTTC. The V and J genes are TRBV27 and TRBJ2-7; D might be TRBD2 (6 bases). CDR1 and CDR2 (germline): MNHEY, SMNVEV (reference sequence). This CDR3 contains 13 residues. V dropped 3 bases and J dropped 0 bases, with 6 bases sitting between them.

The chain employs TRBV5-1 and TRBJ1-5, with 12 nucleotides matching TRBD1. The germline CDR1 and CDR2 sequences are SGHRS and YFSETQ. V lost 3 bases and J lost 7; bases outside the gene matches: 5. The CDR3 is made up of 15 amino acids. The CDR3 spells CASSWGTGGEQPQHF. As DNA, the CDR3 is TGCGCCAGCAGCTGGGGGACAGGGGGCGAGCAGCCCCAGCATTTT. The complete variable domain, with remaining parts taken from reference TRBV5-1 and TRBJ1-5, reads KAGVTQTPRYLIKTRGQQVTLSCSPISGHRSVSWYQQTPGQGLQFLFEYFSETQRNKGNFPGRFSGRQFSNSRSEMNVSTLELGDSALYLCASSWGTGGEQPQHFGDGTRLSIL.

CDR3 bases: TGTGCCAGCAGTGCCTTCGGGACAGACAACATGAACACTGAAGCTTTCTTT. This sequence encodes CASSAFGTDNMNTEAFF. The chain joins TRBV25-1 to TRBJ1-1; 7 bases align to TRBD1. V shed 4 bases and J 0 bases; nucleotides not matched to a gene: 11. CDR1 and CDR2 (germline): MGHDK, SYGVNS. The CDR3 is 17 residues long. Looking up the rest from reference TRBV25-1 and TRBJ1-1 gives the full variable domain: EADIYQTPRYLVIGTGKKITLECSQTMGHDKMYWYQQDPGMELHLIHYSYGVNSTEKGDLSSESTVSRIRTEHFPLTLESARPSHTSQYLCASSAFGTDNMNTEAFFGQGTRLTVV.

J is TRBJ2-7 and V is TRBV6-6; 8 nucleotides match TRBD2. From germline, CDR1 is MNHNY and CDR2 SVGAGI (reference sequence). With 3 bases clipped from V and 5 bases from J, the junction kept 3 bases outside the gene matches. CDR3 length: 13 amino acids. CDR3 sequence: CASSYPGGDEQYF. As DNA, the CDR3 is TGTGCCAGCAGTTATCCGGGAGGGGACGAGCAGTACTTC.

This chain connects TRBV6-5 to TRBJ1-1; 7 nucleotides line up with TRBD1. The CDR3 has 16 amino acids. J lost 0 bases, V lost 1 base, and 5 bases had no gene match. Germline CDR1 reads MNHEY; CDR2 reads SVGAGI. CDR3 amino acids: CASSYWAGGLNTEAFF. CDR3 DNA: TGTGCCAGCAGTTACTGGGCAGGGGGGCTGAACACTGAAGCTTTCTTT.

The chain uses TRBV6-1 and TRBJ1-2; no definite D call. CDR1 and CDR2 (germline): MNHNS, SASEGT. The V end was cut by 6 bases, the J end by 0 bases, with 8 bases between. This CDR3 has 13 residues. For the CDR3, the DNA is TGTGCCAGCAGCGCGTCCCCTAACTATGGCTACACCTTC. This gives the protein CASSASPNYGYTF.

The CDR3 nucleotides read TGTGCCAGCAGCCCCCCCTCCGGATCCACAGATACGCAGTATTTT. Protein: CASSPPSGSTDTQYF. This chain joins TRBV9 and TRBJ2-3, with D uncertain. CDR1 and CDR2 from the germline V gene are SGDLS and YYNGEE. The CDR3 runs to 15 residues. V lost 4 bases, J lost 2 bases, and 14 bases lay in between. Full variable domain (outside the CDR3, taken from reference TRBV9 and TRBJ2-3): DSGVTQTPKHLITATGQRVTLRCSPRSGDLSVYWYQQSLDQGLQFLIQYYNGEERAKGNILERFSAQQFPDLHSELNLSSLELGDSALYFCASSPPSGSTDTQYFGPGTRLTVL.

V and J are TRBV7-2 and TRBJ2-3, with 11 bases that match TRBD2. The CDR3 loop spans 15 amino acids. CDR1 SGHTA and CDR2 FQGNSA come from the germline V gene. Losses at the gene ends were 6 bases for V and 4 bases for J; bases not matched to a gene: 6. In DNA, the CDR3 is TGTGCCAGCAGTGGTAGCGGGGGGGCCGCAGATACGCAGTATTTT. Translation: CASSGSGGAADTQYF.

This clone is a singleton in its sample. CDR3 in DNA: TGTGCCAGCAGTTTTGAAGCGGGGGGGCCGGCCGGGGAGCTGTTTTTT. Protein: CASSFEAGGPAGELFF. The gene calls are TRBV27 and TRBJ2-2, with TRBD2 matching over 10 bases. The V gene's germline CDR1 is MNHEY and CDR2 SMNVEV (reference sequence). V dropped 3 bases and J dropped 6; count of bases not matched to a gene: 7. This CDR3 contains 16 residues.

The genes are TRBV6-5 and TRBJ2-7; 7 bases fit TRBD1. The CDR3 loop spans 15 amino acids. Germline CDR1 reads MNHEY; CDR2 reads SVGAGI. Losses at the gene ends were 8 bases for V and 2 bases for J; bases not matched to a gene: 12. In nucleotides, the CDR3 is TGTGCCAGCTCCCTAACGGGCCAGGGGGCCTACGAGCAGTACTTC. Amino acids: CASSLTGQGAYEQYF.

The table lists this clone with a few counts. The chain joins TRBV7-9 to TRBJ2-3; no firm D call. The CDR3 runs 12 residues. Germline-derived CDR1 and CDR2 are SEHNR and FQNEAQ (reference sequence). V was pared by 3 bases and J by 6 bases, with 7 bases between. The CDR3 loop reads CASSFGADTQYF. The DNA of the CDR3 is TGTGCCAGCAGCTTCGGTGCGGATACGCAGTATTTT.

The chain carries TRBV6-5 and TRBJ2-1, with 10 nucleotides matching TRBD2. Trimming cost V 2 bases and J 10 bases; bases outside gene matches: 8. This CDR3 is built from 15 residues. Germline CDR1 reads MNHEY; CDR2 reads SVGAGI. For the CDR3, the DNA is TGTGCCAGCAGTTACGGTAGCGGGGGGCCGCGGGAGCAGTTCTTC. It codes for CASSYGSGGPREQFF.

The chain joins TRBV28 to TRBJ1-3; 9 positions agree with TRBD1. The CDR3 totals 14 residues. J was trimmed by 8 bases and V by 6 bases; bases with no gene match: 8. CDR1 MDHEN and CDR2 SYDVKM come from the germline V gene. DNA for the CDR3: TGTGCCAGCAGCCGGGGACAGGGATGGGACACCATATATTTT. This gives the protein CASSRGQGWDTIYF.

The V call is TRBV21-1, the J call TRBJ1-5; TRBD1 is the table's D call and was not checked against the DNA. TRBV21-1 represents a pseudogene. The CDR3 covers 20 residues. The CDR3 DNA follows: TGTGCCAGCAGCGACCAGGGGGACAGGGACGAGCCTTATAGCAATCAGCCCCAGCATTTT. As protein: CASSDQGDRDEPYSNQPQHF.

This chain uses TRBV28 with TRBJ2-7; TRBD1 matches at 7 bases. With V trimmed by 6 bases and J by 2 bases, 10 bases remained unmatched. Germline CDR1 reads MDHEN; CDR2 reads SYDVKM. This CDR3 comprises 15 residues. The CDR3 loop reads CASRYRQGFPYEQYF. The CDR3 DNA reads as TGTGCCAGCAGATACAGACAGGGATTCCCCTACGAGCAGTACTTC.

V is TRBV7-2 and J is TRBJ1-2; D is ambiguous. Trimming removed 4 bases from V and 5 bases from J, with 2 bases in between. This CDR3 contains 10 residues. Germline V gene sequence: CDR1 SGHTA, CDR2 FQGNSA. The CDR3 DNA reads as TGTGCCAGCAGCTCTTATGGCTACACCTTC. Its translation: CASSSYGYTF. Full variable domain (rest looked up from reference TRBV7-2 and TRBJ1-2): GAGVSQSPSNKVTEKGKDVELRCDPISGHTALYWYRQSLGQGLEFLIYFQGNSAPDKSGLPSDRFSAERTGGSVSTLTIQRTQQEDSAVYLCASSSYGYTFGSGTRLTVV.